This record covers a single T cell receptor beta chain. Antigen: not known. Germline CDR1 reads ENHRY; CDR2 reads SYGVKD. V dropped 2 bases and J dropped 5; count of bases not matched to a gene: 4. CDR3 length equals 15 residues. These data are taken from a study of cytomegalovirus exposure and HLA in healthy donors. Study in general: Genotyping showed roughly 86% of a few hundred donors falling in the Caucasian-associated ancestry cluster.

Study-wide results and caveats: Diagnosis of cytomegalovirus status made by the classifier reportedly showed high specificity and sensitivity. Earlier analysis looked at TCR beta V segments, and most were productive about 90% or about 30% of the time.

Researchers ran the PCR with 60 Vbeta and 13 Jbeta primers. The protocol was immunoSEQ multiplex PCR, while the TCRdb copy is restricted to in-frame clones and leaves out a portion. This sample has a few hundred thousand clones, with roughly two thirds found just once. The chain uses TRBV10-3 and TRBJ2-2; 8 bases are shared with TRBD2. The source material was PBMCs. The sequence derives from a female donor in good health and CMV-seronegative. The CDR3 DNA is TGTGCCATCAGTGAGGAGAGCGGGAGTACCGGGGAGCTGTTTTTT. This encodes CAISEESGSTGELFF.